This T cell receptor (beta chain) emerged from a study of T cell repertoires in cytomegalovirus infection. This clonotype was seen more than once but under ten times. CDR1 and CDR2 from the germline V gene are MDHEN and SYDVKM. Trimming cost V 6 bases and J 4 bases; bases outside gene matches: 10. This CDR3 comprises 15 residues. Each CDR3 protein is one row after TCRdb ran MiXCR on the reads. The sample has some 150,000 distinct CDR3 sequences; around 24% are singletons. This sequence joins TRBV28 and TRBJ1-2; 8 nucleotides align to TRBD1. The TCR comes from a human donor in good health (CMV status not recorded). Some clones in this sample may be carry-over from other donors' samples. Sequencing input: PBMCs. The CDR3 spells CASSHLSTGVYGYTF. The DNA of the CDR3 is TGTGCCAGCAGCCATCTATCGACAGGGGTCTATGGCTACACCTTC.